This TCR beta chain was captured by sequencing in a study of T-cell reconstitution after alpha-beta-depleted transplantation in children. The V end lost 7 bases, the J end lost 6 bases, and 25 bases lay between the germline ends. CDR1 and CDR2 from the germline V gene are SGHVS and FQNEAQ. This CDR3 is built from 16 residues. This clonotype was found a few times. For TCRbeta, the library was prepared with unique molecular identifiers. TCRdb reprocessed the PCR reads with MiXCR, giving one entry per CDR3 protein. The data show 200,000 to 250,000 distinct CDR3 sequences, about 7% seen once. This TCR came from a boy younger than 10 with acute lymphoblastic leukemia, due to receive a stem cell transplant. Sequencing used PBMCs, obtained before TCRalphabeta/CD19-depleted stem cell transplant. The V gene is TRBV7-8, the J gene TRBJ2-7, with D possibly being TRBD1 (6 bases). CDR3 bases: TGTGCCAGCACCCCAGGTGGCAGGGGCAAAAACGGCGAGCAGTACTTC. This translates into CASTPGGRGKNGEQYF.